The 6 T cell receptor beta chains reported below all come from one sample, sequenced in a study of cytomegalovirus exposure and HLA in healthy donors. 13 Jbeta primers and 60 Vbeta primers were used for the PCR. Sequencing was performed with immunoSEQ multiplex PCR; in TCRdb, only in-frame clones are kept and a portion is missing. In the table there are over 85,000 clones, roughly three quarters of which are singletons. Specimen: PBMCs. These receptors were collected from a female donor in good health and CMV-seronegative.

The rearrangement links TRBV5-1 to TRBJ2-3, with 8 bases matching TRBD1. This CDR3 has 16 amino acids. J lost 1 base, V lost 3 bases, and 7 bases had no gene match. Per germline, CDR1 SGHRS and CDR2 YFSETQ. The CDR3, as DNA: TGCGCCAGCAGCTATCTCGGACAGGGAGGCACAGATACGCAGTATTTT. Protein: CASSYLGQGGTDTQYF. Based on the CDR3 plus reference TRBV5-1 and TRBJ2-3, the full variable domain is KAGVTQTPRYLIKTRGQQVTLSCSPISGHRSVSWYQQTPGQGLQFLFEYFSETQRNKGNFPGRFSGRQFSNSRSEMNVSTLELGDSALYLCASSYLGQGGTDTQYFGPGTRLTVL.

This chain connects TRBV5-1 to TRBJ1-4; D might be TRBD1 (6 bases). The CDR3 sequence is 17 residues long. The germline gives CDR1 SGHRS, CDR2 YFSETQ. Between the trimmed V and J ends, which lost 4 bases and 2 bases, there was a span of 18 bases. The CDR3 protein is CASSPFGGAATNEKLFF. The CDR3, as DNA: TGCGCCAGCAGCCCTTTTGGGGGGGCAGCGACTAATGAAAAACTGTTTTTT.

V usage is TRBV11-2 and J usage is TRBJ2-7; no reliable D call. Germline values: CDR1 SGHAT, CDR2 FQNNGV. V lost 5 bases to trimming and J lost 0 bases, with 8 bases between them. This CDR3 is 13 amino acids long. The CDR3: CASSPVFSYEQYF. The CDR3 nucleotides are TGTGCCAGCAGCCCCGTTTTCTCCTACGAGCAGTACTTC. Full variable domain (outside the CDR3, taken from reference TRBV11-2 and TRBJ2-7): EAGVAQSPRYKIIEKRQSVAFWCNPISGHATLYWYQQILGQGPKLLIQFQNNGVVDDSQLPKDRFSAERLKGVDSTLKIQPAKLEDSAVYLCASSPVFSYEQYFGPGTRLTVT.

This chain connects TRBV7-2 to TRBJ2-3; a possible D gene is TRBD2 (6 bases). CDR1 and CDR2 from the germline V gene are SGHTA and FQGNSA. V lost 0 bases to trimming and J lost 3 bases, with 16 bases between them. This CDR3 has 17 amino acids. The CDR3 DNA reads TGTGCCAGCAGCTTAGCCCCCACGGGACGGGGGACAGATACGCAGTATTTT. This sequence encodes CASSLAPTGRGTDTQYF.

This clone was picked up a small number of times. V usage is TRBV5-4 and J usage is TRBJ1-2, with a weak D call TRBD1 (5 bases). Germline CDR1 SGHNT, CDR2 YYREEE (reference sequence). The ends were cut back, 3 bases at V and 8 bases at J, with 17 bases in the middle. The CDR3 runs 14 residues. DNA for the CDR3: TGTGCCAGCAGCTCGATGGGATCGGGGGACGGCTACACCTTC. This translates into CASSSMGSGDGYTF. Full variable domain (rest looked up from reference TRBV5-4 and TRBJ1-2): ETGVTQSPTHLIKTRGQQVTLRCSSQSGHNTVSWYQQALGQGPQFIFQYYREEENGRGNFPPRFSGLQFPNYSSELNVNALELDDSALYLCASSSMGSGDGYTFGSGTRLTVV.

Here the CDR3 reads CASSPGATEAFF. Written as DNA, the CDR3 is TGTGCCAGCTCACCAGGGGCCACTGAAGCTTTCTTT. The gene calls are TRBV18 and TRBJ1-1; TRBD1 is a possible D gene (5 bases). Trimming removed 2 bases at V and 4 bases at J, with 5 bases between. The germline gives CDR1 KGHSH, CDR2 LQKENI. CDR3 length: 12 amino acids.